The 28 T cell receptor beta chains below were found in one sample sequenced in a study of T cells in women clearing cervical HPV infection (dated by TCRdb to 2016 to 2018). Receptor libraries were prepared by the immunoSEQ multiplex PCR assay. The clones in this table, taken by TCRdb from immuneACCESS, are in-frame only. Not every clone is retained; where verified, under half of the shortfall comes from an unresolved V gene, and the cause of the rest is unknown. The sample table includes tens of thousands of clones. The biggest ten clones account for 0.95% to 1.5% of the sample. Sequencing was done on a sample of blood buffy coat. The receptors come from a woman between 18 and 75 years old with a cervical HPV16 infection that either progressed to CIN3+ or cleared (not recorded which).

As regards this clone: Read data end 3 residues before the CDR3 end; the end is taken from the germline J gene. The chain employs TRBV28 and TRBJ2-5, with D possibly being TRBD2 (6 bases). This CDR3 is 16 amino acids long. V lost 6 bases to trimming and J lost 0 bases, with 17 bases between them. Germline-derived CDR1 and CDR2 are MDHEN and SYDVKM. The part of the CDR3 DNA that was read is TGTGCCAGCAGCGGGTGGGGCGCGGGGTACCAAGAGACC. Protein product: CASSGWGAGYQET. The whole CDR3 sequence is CASSGWGAGYQETQYF.

A note on this clone: The CDR3 extends 3 residues past the end of the read, so its final part is completed from the germline J gene. The chain employs TRBV20-1 and TRBJ2-6, with D possibly TRBD2 on 5 matching bases. Trimming pared 1 base from V and 3 bases from J, leaving 13 bases between. The CDR3 extends over 16 amino acids. The germline V gene encodes CDR1 DFQATT and CDR2 SNEGSKA (reference sequence). CDR3 DNA (partial): TGCAGTGCTAGAGTCCCGGGGTCTGGTGGGGCCAACGTC. This codes for CSARVPGSGGANV. The complete CDR3 protein is CSARVPGSGGANVLTF.

With respect to this clone: The read gets to within 3 residues of the CDR3 end, and the germline J gene fills in the rest. The chain recombines TRBV7-9 with TRBJ1-5, with 8 nucleotides matching TRBD1. This CDR3 spans 15 amino acids. V gave up 1 base and J gave up 7 bases; unmatched junction bases: 6. The V gene's germline CDR1 is SEHNR and CDR2 FQNEAQ (reference sequence). The covered CDR3 bases are TGTGCCAGCAGCTTAGGACAGGGGTATCGGCAGCCC. Translating gives CASSLGQGYRQP. The complete CDR3 protein is CASSLGQGYRQPQHF.

As for this clone: The germline gene is not matched at one end of the junction; a read error may be the cause. The read finishes 3 residues shy of the CDR3 end, and the germline J gene is used to complete it. The chain combines TRBV7-3 with TRBJ2-3, with 7 nucleotides matching TRBD2. CDR1 is SGHTA, CDR2 FQGTGA, per germline. This CDR3 region has 16 residues. The CDR3 bases that were read are TGTGCCAGCAGCTTAGGGGGGGGTGGTGTAACAGAGACG. Its protein product is CASSLGGGGVTET. The whole CDR3 region reads CASSLGGGGVTETQYF. Variable domain in full (rest from reference TRBV7-3 and TRBJ2-3): GAGVSQTPSNKVTEKGKYVELRCDPISGHTALYWYRQSLGQGPEFLIYFQGTGAADDSGLPNDRFFAVRPEGSVSTLKIQRTERGDSAVYLCASSLGGGGVTETQYFGPGTRLTVL.

Concerning this clone: The sequenced fragment ends 3 residues before the CDR3 boundary, so the rest is inferred from the germline J gene. The chain recombines TRBV7-3 with TRBJ2-1, with 8 bases matching TRBD2. The J segment lost 4 bases and the V segment lost 3 bases, leaving 5 bases of the junction unmatched. CDR3 length: 15 residues. The germline CDR1 and CDR2 sequences are SGHTA and FQGTGA. The covered CDR3 bases are TGTGCCAGCAGCTTGTTAGCGGGGCCGTACAATGAG. It encodes CASSLLAGPYNE. The entire CDR3 reads CASSLLAGPYNEQFF.

Notes on this clone: The missing CDR3 end, 3 residues past where the read stops, is filled in from the germline J gene. The V gene is TRBV9, the J gene TRBJ2-5; possibly TRBD1 for D (5 bases). This CDR3 spans 13 amino acids. V dropped 4 bases and J dropped 4 bases, with 11 bases sitting between them. Looked up from germline, CDR1 is SGDLS and CDR2 is YYNGEE. CDR3 DNA (partial): TGTGCCAGCAGCACAACCCAGGGAGAGACC. It encodes CASSTTQGET. The entire CDR3 sequence reads CASSTTQGETQYF.

Points on this clone: The read finishes 3 residues shy of the CDR3 end, and the germline J gene is used to complete it. The chain employs TRBV5-1 and TRBJ2-2, with 15 bases lining up with TRBD2. The CDR3 is made up of 18 amino acids. Germline CDR1 SGHRS, CDR2 YFSETQ. Losses at the gene ends were 4 bases for V and 0 bases for J; bases not matched to a gene: 4. This CDR3 is CASSRGLAGGSNTGELFF. The CDR3 DNA, read in part, is TGCGCCAGCAGCCGTGGACTAGCGGGAGGGTCGAACACCGGGGAG.

As for this clone: The read halts 3 residues ahead of the CDR3 end, with the missing end drawn from the germline J gene. J is TRBJ2-1 and V is TRBV6-2 or TRBV6-3; 8 nucleotides agree with TRBD2. V lost 0 bases to trimming and J lost 9 bases; unmatched junction nucleotides: 10. CDR3 length: 16 residues. Per germline, CDR1 MNHEY and CDR2 SVGEGT. The sequenced CDR3 bases are TGTGCCAGCAGTTACTCCGGGACTAGAGTTAGGATTGAG. Its protein is CASSYSGTRVRIE. The CDR3 in its entirety is CASSYSGTRVRIEQFF.

Notes on this clone: The sequenced fragment ends 3 residues before the CDR3 boundary, so the rest is inferred from the germline J gene. The rearrangement joins TRBV7-9 to TRBJ1-1, with TRBD1 matching over 9 bases. From germline, CDR1 is SEHNR and CDR2 FQNEAQ (reference sequence). With 3 bases clipped from V and 5 bases from J, the junction kept 4 bases outside the gene matches. The CDR3 length is 14 residues. This CDR3 reads CASSLTGGGTEAFF. The covered CDR3 bases are TGTGCCAGCAGCTTGACAGGGGGTGGTACTGAA.

Comment on this clone: Read coverage stops 3 residues before the CDR3 terminus; the germline J gene supplies the remainder. The chain combines TRBV19 with TRBJ2-5, with D perhaps matching TRBD1 (5 bases). CDR1 is LNHDA, CDR2 SQIVND, per germline (reference sequence). CDR3 size: 15 residues. V lost 4 bases and J 2 bases, leaving 14 bases between the germline ends. Partial CDR3 DNA: TGTGCCAGTAGTAGGCAGGGTAGACATCAAGAGACC. Protein sequence: CASSRQGRHQET. The complete CDR3 sequence is CASSRQGRHQETQYF.

For this clone: The read terminates 3 residues ahead of where the CDR3 ends, so the germline J gene completes it. The chain combines TRBV19 with TRBJ1-2; D unclear. CDR3 length equals 11 residues. V shed 10 bases and J shed 2 bases, with 8 bases lying between them. Germline values: CDR1 LNHDA, CDR2 SQIVND (reference sequence). The CDR3 sequence: CATGGNYGYTF. The CDR3 bases that were read are TGTGCCACGGGCGGGAACTATGGC.

About this clone: The read ends 3 residues shy of where the CDR3 ends; the end is completed using the germline J gene. This chain connects TRBV20-1 to TRBJ1-4, with 9 bases identical to TRBD1. The CDR3 runs to 18 residues. The trim removed 0 bases at V and 4 bases at J, leaving 12 bases unmatched. The V gene's germline CDR1 is DFQATT and CDR2 SNEGSKA (reference sequence). The CDR3 spells CSARDWGQGEGGNEKLFF. Partial CDR3 DNA: TGCAGTGCTAGAGATTGGGGACAGGGTGAGGGGGGTAATGAAAAA.

Turning to this clone: The CDR3 end lies 3 residues beyond the end of the read and is filled in from the germline J gene. J is TRBJ2-4 and V is TRBV20-1, with D perhaps TRBD2 (6 bases). The germline CDR1 and CDR2 sequences are DFQATT and SNEGSKA (reference sequence). This CDR3 is built from 17 residues. Trimming took off 0 bases at V and 1 base at J, with 16 bases between the two ends. The CDR3 is CSARDRRSGRAKNIQYF. The CDR3 bases that were read are TGCAGTGCTAGAGATCGGCGTTCGGGGAGGGCCAAAAACATT.

As concerns this clone: The read ends 3 residues early relative to the CDR3; the germline J gene fills the gap. The gene calls are TRBV7-2 and TRBJ2-7; 11 positions match TRBD2. This CDR3 is 14 amino acids long. J lost 3 bases, V lost 4 bases, and 2 bases had no gene match. The germline CDR1 and CDR2 sequences are SGHTA and FQGNSA. The covered CDR3 bases are TGTGCCAGCAGCTCGACTAGCGGGGTCTACGAG. It specifies CASSSTSGVYE. The complete CDR3 reads CASSSTSGVYEQYF.

A word on this clone: The read terminates 3 residues before the CDR3 end, so the remaining end is supplied by the germline J gene. The chain combines TRBV19 with TRBJ2-1; a possible D gene is TRBD1 (7 bases). This CDR3 is built from 12 residues. Trimming took 5 bases from V and 9 from J, leaving 11 bases between them. The V gene's germline CDR1 is LNHDA and CDR2 SQIVND (reference sequence). The chain's CDR3 is CASSSQGGEQFF. Partial CDR3 DNA: TGTGCCAGTAGTTCTCAGGGGGGTGAG.

CDR3 region: CSANPGLSNEQFF. CDR3 DNA (partial): TGCAGTGCTAATCCCGGACTATCCAATGAG. The chain couples TRBV20-1 to TRBJ2-1, with D tentatively TRBD2 (6 bases). Read sequence stops 3 residues before the CDR3 end, and the germline J gene provides the missing end. Between the trimmed V and J ends, which lost 4 bases and 6 bases, there was a span of 13 bases. The CDR3 is made up of 13 amino acids. Germline-derived CDR1 and CDR2 are DFQATT and SNEGSKA (reference sequence).

Worth noting for this clone: The read comes to an end 3 residues before the CDR3 does, leaving the germline J gene to fill in the end. This chain joins TRBV20-1 and TRBJ2-3, with D maybe TRBD1 (5 bases). Germline CDR1 DFQATT, CDR2 SNEGSKA (reference sequence). CDR3 length equals 13 residues. V was clipped by 5 bases and J by 6 bases, with 15 bases between them. The chain's CDR3 is CSAGARAGDTQYF. Partial CDR3 DNA: TGCAGTGCTGGGGCCCGCGCAGGGGATACG.

For this clone: The read comes to an end 3 residues before the CDR3 does, leaving the germline J gene to fill in the end. The rearrangement uses TRBV11-2 and TRBJ2-1, with D tentatively TRBD2 (5 bases). CDR1 is SGHAT and CDR2 is FQNNGV in the germline V gene. CDR3 length equals 15 residues. V dropped 5 bases and J dropped 8 bases, with 19 bases sitting between them. The CDR3 DNA, read in part, is TGTGCCAGCAGCCCACTCAGAGGGCCAAGGGATGAG. It is translated as CASSPLRGPRDE. The complete CDR3 sequence is CASSPLRGPRDEQFF.

Worth noting for this clone: Read data end 3 residues before the CDR3 end; the end is taken from the germline J gene. The rearrangement uses TRBV5-4 and TRBJ1-1; TRBD1 is a possible D gene (5 bases). Trimming took off 4 bases at V and 4 bases at J, with 14 bases between the two ends. The CDR3 has 14 amino acids. Germline lookup yields CDR1 SGHNT and CDR2 YYREEE (reference sequence). CDR3 DNA, as far as it was read: TGTGCCAGCAGCGCGCGCGGGGGGGGCACTGAA. Its translation: CASSARGGGTE. The whole CDR3 sequence is CASSARGGGTEAFF.

To note about this clone: The read falls 3 residues short of the CDR3 end, and the missing part is taken from the germline J gene. V is TRBV20-1 and J is TRBJ1-1; D is ambiguous. This CDR3 is 13 amino acids long. V was shortened by 5 bases and J by 0 bases, with 10 bases between the two germline ends. Germline values: CDR1 DFQATT, CDR2 SNEGSKA (reference sequence). CDR3 sequence: CSASSHLNTEAFF. CDR3 DNA (partial): TGCAGTGCTTCGAGCCACCTGAACACTGAA.

About this clone itself: The read ends 3 residues shy of where the CDR3 ends; the end is completed using the germline J gene. This rearrangement joins TRBV5-5 to TRBJ1-4; a possible D gene is TRBD1 (5 bases). This CDR3 spans 15 amino acids. V lost 5 bases and J 1 base, leaving 12 bases between the germline ends. From germline, CDR1 is SGHKS and CDR2 YYEKEE (reference sequence). The CDR3 DNA, read in part, is TGTGCCAGCAGGACCGGACACGGAACTAATGAAAAA. It translates to CASRTGHGTNEK. The full CDR3 sequence reads CASRTGHGTNEKLFF.

A remark on this clone: The read falls 3 residues short of the CDR3 end, and the missing part is taken from the germline J gene. The rearrangement uses TRBV5-1 and TRBJ2-2; D unresolved. CDR1 and CDR2 (germline): SGHRS, YFSETQ. CDR3 length equals 13 residues. Between the trimmed V and J ends, which lost 4 bases and 1 base, there was a span of 5 bases. The sequenced part of the CDR3 DNA is TGCGCCAGCAGCGCGAAGAACACCGGGGAG. Translating gives CASSAKNTGE. The whole CDR3 sequence is CASSAKNTGELFF. The full variable domain, completed using reference TRBV5-1 and TRBJ2-2, is KAGVTQTPRYLIKTRGQQVTLSCSPISGHRSVSWYQQTPGQGLQFLFEYFSETQRNKGNFPGRFSGRQFSNSRSEMNVSTLELGDSALYLCASSAKNTGELFFGEGSRLTVL.

In regard to this clone: The CDR3 end falls 3 residues outside the read, so it is completed with the germline J gene. The chain joins TRBV20-1 to TRBJ2-3; D perhaps matches TRBD1 (6 bases). Germline V lookup: CDR1 DFQATT, CDR2 SNEGSKA (reference sequence). V lost 3 bases, J lost 2 bases, and 18 bases lay in between. This CDR3 is 16 amino acids long. CDR3 protein: CSARTFRTVITDTQYF. CDR3 DNA (partial): TGCAGTGCTAGGACATTCAGGACAGTTATCACAGATACG.

Comment on this clone: The read comes to an end 3 residues before the CDR3 does, leaving the germline J gene to fill in the end. The chain carries TRBV20-1 and TRBJ2-7, with a tentative D call TRBD2 (6 bases). V gave up 3 bases and J gave up 0 bases, with 18 bases separating them. CDR1 is DFQATT and CDR2 is SNEGSKA in the germline V gene (reference sequence). The CDR3 totals 16 residues. The CDR3 region is CSARDIGTASSYEQYF. Incomplete CDR3 DNA: TGCAGTGCTAGGGACATCGGGACTGCCAGCTCCTACGAG.

CDR3: CASRIGRGGTEAFF. The covered CDR3 bases are TGTGCCAGTAGGATTGGGCGTGGGGGGACGGAA. This sequence joins TRBV19 and TRBJ1-1, with D maybe TRBD1 (5 bases). The read falls 3 residues short of the CDR3 end, and the missing part is taken from the germline J gene. The CDR3 has 14 amino acids. CDR1 and CDR2 from the germline V gene are LNHDA and SQIVND (reference sequence).

Regarding this clone: The CDR3 end lies 3 residues beyond the end of the read and is filled in from the germline J gene. The rearrangement uses TRBV18 and TRBJ2-5, with D perhaps TRBD2 (6 bases). The CDR3 consists of 15 residues. Looked up from germline, CDR1 is KGHSH and CDR2 is LQKENI. Trimming took off 3 bases at V and 3 bases at J, with 14 bases between the two ends. The covered CDR3 bases are TGTGCCAGCTCACCGGGGGACTGGGCCGAAGAGACC. Protein sequence: CASSPGDWAEET. The full CDR3 sequence reads CASSPGDWAEETQYF.

Concerning this clone itself: The sequence runs out 3 residues before the end of the CDR3; the remainder is reconstructed from the germline J gene. The sample carries other DNA sequences with the same CDR3. The rearrangement joins TRBV10-1 to TRBJ2-1; D possibly corresponds to TRBD2 (6 bases). The germline CDR1 and CDR2 sequences are WNHNN and SYGVQD (reference sequence). CDR3 length: 14 amino acids. Trimming left V 0 bases short and J 7 bases short, with 10 bases between. The part of the CDR3 DNA that was read is TGCGCCAGCAGTGAGTCTGGGGGGTATAATGAG. Its translation: CASSESGGYNE. The CDR3 in full is CASSESGGYNEQFF.

Of note for this clone: The DNA ends 3 residues before the CDR3 does, and the rest of the CDR3 is filled in from the germline J gene. This rearrangement joins TRBV5-1 to TRBJ1-6; 7 positions agree with TRBD1. The V and J ends lost 5 bases and 4 bases, in that order; junction bases with no gene match: 6. The CDR3 contains 15 residues. In germline, CDR1 is SGHRS, CDR2 YFSETQ. CDR3 loop: CASRIRQGYNSPLHF. The sequenced CDR3 bases are TGCGCCAGCAGGATCCGACAGGGTTATAATTCACCC.